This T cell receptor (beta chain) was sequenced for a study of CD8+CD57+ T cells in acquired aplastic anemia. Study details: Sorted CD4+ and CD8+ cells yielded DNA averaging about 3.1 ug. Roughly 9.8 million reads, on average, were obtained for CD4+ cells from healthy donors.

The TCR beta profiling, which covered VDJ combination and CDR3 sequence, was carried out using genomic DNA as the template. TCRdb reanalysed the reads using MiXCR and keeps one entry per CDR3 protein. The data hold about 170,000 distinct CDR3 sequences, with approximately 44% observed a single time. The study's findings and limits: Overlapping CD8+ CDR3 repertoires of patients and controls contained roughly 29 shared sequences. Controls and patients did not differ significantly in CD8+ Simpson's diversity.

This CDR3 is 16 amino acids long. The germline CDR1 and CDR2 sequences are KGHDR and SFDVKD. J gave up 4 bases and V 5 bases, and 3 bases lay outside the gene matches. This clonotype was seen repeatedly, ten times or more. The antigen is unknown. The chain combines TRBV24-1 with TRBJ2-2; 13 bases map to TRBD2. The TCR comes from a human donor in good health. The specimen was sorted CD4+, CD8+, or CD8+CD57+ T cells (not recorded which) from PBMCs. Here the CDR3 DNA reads TGTGCCACCAGTGCCACTAGCGGGGGGGCCACCGGGGAGCTGTTTTTT. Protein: CATSATSGGATGELFF.